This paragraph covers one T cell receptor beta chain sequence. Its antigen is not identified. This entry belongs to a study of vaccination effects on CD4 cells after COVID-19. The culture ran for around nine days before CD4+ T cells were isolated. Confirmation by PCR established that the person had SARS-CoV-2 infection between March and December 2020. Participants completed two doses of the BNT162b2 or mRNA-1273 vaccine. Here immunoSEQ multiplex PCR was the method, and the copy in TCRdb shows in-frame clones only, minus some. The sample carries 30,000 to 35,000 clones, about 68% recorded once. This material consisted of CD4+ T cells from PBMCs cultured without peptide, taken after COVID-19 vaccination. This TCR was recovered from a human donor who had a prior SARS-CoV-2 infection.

The CDR3 loop is CASSLAGGVETQYF. In nucleotides, the CDR3 is TGTGCCAGCAGCTTAGCGGGAGGGGTTGAGACCCAGTACTTC. J is TRBJ2-5 and V is TRBV7-9; 7 bases match TRBD2. CDR1 and CDR2 from the germline V gene are SEHNR and FQNEAQ (reference sequence). The CDR3 runs to 14 residues. The trim removed 0 bases at V and 5 bases at J, leaving 3 bases unmatched.